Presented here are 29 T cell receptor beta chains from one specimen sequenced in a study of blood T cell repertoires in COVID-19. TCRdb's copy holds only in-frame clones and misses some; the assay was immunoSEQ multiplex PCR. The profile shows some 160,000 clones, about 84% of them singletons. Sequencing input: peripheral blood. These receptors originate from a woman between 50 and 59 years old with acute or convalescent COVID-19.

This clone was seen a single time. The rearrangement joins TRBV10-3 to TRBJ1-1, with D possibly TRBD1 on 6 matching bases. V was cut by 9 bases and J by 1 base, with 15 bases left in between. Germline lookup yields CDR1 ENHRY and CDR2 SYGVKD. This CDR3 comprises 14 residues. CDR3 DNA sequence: TGTGCCATAAGGACAGAACAGCGGAACACTGAAGCTTTCTTT. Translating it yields CAIRTEQRNTEAFF.

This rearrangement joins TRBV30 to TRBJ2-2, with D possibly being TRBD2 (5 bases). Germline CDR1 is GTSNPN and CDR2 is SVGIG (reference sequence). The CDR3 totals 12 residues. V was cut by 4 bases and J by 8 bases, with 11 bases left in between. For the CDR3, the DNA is TGTGCCTGGAACCCGACGGGGGGGGAGCTGTTTTTT. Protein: CAWNPTGGELFF.

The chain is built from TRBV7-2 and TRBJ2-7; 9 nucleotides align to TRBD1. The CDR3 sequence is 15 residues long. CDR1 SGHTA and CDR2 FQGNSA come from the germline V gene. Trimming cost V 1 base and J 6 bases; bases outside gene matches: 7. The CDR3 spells CASSLVGGTGSEQYF. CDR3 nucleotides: TGTGCCAGCAGCTTAGTGGGGGGGACAGGGAGCGAGCAGTACTTC. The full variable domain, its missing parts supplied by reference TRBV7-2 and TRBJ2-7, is GAGVSQSPSNKVTEKGKDVELRCDPISGHTALYWYRQSLGQGLEFLIYFQGNSAPDKSGLPSDRFSAERTGGSVSTLTIQRTQQEDSAVYLCASSLVGGTGSEQYFGPGTRLTVT.

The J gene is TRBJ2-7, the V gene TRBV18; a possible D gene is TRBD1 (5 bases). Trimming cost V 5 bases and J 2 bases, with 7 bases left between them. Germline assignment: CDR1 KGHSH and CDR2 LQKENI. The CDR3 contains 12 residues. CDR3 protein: CASSAGPYEQYF. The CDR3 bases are TGTGCCAGCTCAGCAGGGCCCTACGAGCAGTACTTC.

CDR3 DNA sequence: TGTGCCAGCAGTATGGGACAGGGCGTCGGGGAGCTGTTTTTT. It encodes CASSMGQGVGELFF. The V call is TRBV6-6, the J call TRBJ2-2, with 9 bases lining up with TRBD1. CDR1 is MNHNY and CDR2 is SVGAGI in the germline V gene (reference sequence). The J segment lost 7 bases and the V segment lost 5 bases, leaving 5 bases of the junction unmatched. The CDR3 is made up of 14 amino acids.

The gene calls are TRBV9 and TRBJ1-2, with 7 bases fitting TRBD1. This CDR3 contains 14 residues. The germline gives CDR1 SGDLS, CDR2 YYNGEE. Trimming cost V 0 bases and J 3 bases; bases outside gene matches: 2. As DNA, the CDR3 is TGTGCCAGCAGCGTAGGAGGGGGCGACTATGGCTACACCTTC. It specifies CASSVGGGDYGYTF. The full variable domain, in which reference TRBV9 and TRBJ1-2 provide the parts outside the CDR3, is DSGVTQTPKHLITATGQRVTLRCSPRSGDLSVYWYQQSLDQGLQFLIQYYNGEERAKGNILERFSAQQFPDLHSELNLSSLELGDSALYFCASSVGGGDYGYTFGSGTRLTVV.

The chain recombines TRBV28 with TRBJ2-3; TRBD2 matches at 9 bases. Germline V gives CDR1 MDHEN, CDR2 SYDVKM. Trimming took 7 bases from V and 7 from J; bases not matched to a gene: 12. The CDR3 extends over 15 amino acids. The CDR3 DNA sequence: TGTGCCAGCACCAAAGCGGGGGGCGACCTCAATACGCAGTATTTT. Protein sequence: CASTKAGGDLNTQYF.

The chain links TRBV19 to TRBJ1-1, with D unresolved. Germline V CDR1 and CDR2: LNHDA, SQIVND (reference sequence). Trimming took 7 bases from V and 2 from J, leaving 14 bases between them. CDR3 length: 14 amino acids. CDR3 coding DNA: TGTGCCAGTACCCCAACCCGGGGAAACACTGAAGCTTTCTTT. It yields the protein CASTPTRGNTEAFF.

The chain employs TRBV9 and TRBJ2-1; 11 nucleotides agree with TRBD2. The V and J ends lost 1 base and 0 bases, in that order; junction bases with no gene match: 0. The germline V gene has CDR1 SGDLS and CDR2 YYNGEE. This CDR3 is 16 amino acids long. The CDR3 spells CASSVLAGGSYNEQFF. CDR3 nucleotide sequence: TGTGCCAGCAGCGTACTAGCGGGGGGCTCCTACAATGAGCAGTTCTTC.

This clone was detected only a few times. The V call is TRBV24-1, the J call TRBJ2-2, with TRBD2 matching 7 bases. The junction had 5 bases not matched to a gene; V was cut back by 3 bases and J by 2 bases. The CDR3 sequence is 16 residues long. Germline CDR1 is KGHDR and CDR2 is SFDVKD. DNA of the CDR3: TGTGCCACCAGTGATACGGCGGGGGATAACACCGGGGAGCTGTTTTTT. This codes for CATSDTAGDNTGELFF.

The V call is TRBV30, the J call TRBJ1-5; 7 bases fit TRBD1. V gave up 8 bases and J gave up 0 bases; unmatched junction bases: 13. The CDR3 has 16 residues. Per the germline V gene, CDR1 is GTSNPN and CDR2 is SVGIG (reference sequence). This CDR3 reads CAVDRDGGNSNQPQHF. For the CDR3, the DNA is TGTGCCGTAGACAGGGATGGAGGGAATAGCAATCAGCCCCAGCATTTT.

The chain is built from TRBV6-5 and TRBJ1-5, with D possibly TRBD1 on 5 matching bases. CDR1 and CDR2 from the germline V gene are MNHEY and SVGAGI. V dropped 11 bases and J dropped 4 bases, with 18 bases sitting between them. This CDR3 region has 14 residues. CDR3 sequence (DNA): TGTGCCGCTACGACGGGACTGTTTAATCAGCCCCAGCATTTT. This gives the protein CAATTGLFNQPQHF.

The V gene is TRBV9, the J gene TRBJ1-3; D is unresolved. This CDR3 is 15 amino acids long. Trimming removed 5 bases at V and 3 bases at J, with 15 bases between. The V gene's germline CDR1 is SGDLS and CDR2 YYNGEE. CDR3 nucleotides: TGTGCCAGCAGTGATGACCGGAGCTTTGGAAACACCATATATTTT. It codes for CASSDDRSFGNTIYF.

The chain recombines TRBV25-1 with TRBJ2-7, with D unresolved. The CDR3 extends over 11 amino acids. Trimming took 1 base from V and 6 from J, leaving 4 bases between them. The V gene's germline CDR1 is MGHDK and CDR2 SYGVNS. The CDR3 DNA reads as TGTGCCAGCAGTGAATCCATCGAGCAGTACTTC. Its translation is CASSESIEQYF.

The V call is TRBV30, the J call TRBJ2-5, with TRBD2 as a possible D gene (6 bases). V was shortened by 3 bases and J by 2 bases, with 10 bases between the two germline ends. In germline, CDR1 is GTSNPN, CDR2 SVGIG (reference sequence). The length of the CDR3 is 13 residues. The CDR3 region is CAWSGGIQETQYF. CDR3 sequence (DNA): TGTGCCTGGAGCGGGGGAATTCAAGAGACCCAGTACTTC.

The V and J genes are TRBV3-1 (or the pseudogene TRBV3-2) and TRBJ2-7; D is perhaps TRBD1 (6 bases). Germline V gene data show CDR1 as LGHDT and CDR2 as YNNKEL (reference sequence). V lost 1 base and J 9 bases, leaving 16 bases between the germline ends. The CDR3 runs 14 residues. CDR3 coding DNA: TGTGCCAGCAGCCAAGTGGACAGCTACGATAGGCAGTACTTC. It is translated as CASSQVDSYDRQYF.

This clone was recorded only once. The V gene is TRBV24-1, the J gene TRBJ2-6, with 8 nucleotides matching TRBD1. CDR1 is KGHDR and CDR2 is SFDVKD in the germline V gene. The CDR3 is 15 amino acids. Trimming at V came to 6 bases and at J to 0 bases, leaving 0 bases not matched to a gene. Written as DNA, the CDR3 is TGTGCCACCAGTCAGGGGGCCTCTGGGGCCAACGTCCTGACTTTC. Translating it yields CATSQGASGANVLTF.

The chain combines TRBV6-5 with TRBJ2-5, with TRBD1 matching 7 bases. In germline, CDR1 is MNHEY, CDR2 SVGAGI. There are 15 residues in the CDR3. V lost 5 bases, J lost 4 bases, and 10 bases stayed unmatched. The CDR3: CASSKTTGRRETQYF. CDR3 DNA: TGTGCCAGCAGTAAGACGACAGGGCGAAGAGAGACCCAGTACTTC.

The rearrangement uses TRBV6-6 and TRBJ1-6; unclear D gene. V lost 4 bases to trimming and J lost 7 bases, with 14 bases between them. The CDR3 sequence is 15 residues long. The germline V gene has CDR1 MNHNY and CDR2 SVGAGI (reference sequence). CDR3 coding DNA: TGTGCCAGCAGTTTTGGCCACCCGCGGAATTCACCCCTCCACTTT. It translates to CASSFGHPRNSPLHF.

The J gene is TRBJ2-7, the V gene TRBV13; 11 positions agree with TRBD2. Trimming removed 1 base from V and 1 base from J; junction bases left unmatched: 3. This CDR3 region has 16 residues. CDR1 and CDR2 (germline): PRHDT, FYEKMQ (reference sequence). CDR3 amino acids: CASSLDPSGGSYEQYF. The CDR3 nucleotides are TGTGCCAGCAGCTTAGATCCTAGCGGGGGGTCCTACGAGCAGTACTTC.

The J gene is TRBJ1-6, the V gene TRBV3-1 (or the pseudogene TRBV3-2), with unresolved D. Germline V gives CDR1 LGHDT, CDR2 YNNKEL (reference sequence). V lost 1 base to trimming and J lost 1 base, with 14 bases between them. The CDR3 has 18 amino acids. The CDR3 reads CASSQGTGLGSYNSPLHF. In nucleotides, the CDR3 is TGTGCCAGCAGCCAAGGGACGGGGTTGGGGTCCTATAATTCACCCCTCCACTTT.

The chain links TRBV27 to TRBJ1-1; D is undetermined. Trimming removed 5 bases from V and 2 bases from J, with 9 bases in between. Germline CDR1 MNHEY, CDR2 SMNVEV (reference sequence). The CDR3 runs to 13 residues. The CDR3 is CASSQGLNTEAFF. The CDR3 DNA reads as TGTGCCAGCAGTCAAGGACTTAACACTGAAGCTTTCTTT.

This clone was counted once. CDR3: CASSGSLTGGSYGYTF. The CDR3 DNA reads TGTGCCAGCAGTGGATCATTGACAGGCGGTTCCTATGGCTACACCTTC. The chain couples TRBV6-1 to TRBJ1-2, with a weak D call TRBD1 (6 bases). V dropped 4 bases and J dropped 4 bases, with 19 bases sitting between them. The CDR3 length is 16 residues. Germline CDR1 is MNHNS and CDR2 is SASEGT.

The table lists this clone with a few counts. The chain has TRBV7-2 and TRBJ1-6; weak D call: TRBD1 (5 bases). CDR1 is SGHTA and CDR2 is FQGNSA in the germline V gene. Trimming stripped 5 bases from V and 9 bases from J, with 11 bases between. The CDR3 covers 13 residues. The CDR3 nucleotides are TGTGCCAGCAGCCCAGGGTCAAGTTCACCCCTCCACTTT. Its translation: CASSPGSSSPLHF.

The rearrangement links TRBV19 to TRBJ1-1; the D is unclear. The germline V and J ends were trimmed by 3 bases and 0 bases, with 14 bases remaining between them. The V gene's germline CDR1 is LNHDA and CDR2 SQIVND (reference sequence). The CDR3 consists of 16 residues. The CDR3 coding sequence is TGTGCCAGTAGTATTGGTTACAGCTCCATGAACACTGAAGCTTTCTTT. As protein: CASSIGYSSMNTEAFF.

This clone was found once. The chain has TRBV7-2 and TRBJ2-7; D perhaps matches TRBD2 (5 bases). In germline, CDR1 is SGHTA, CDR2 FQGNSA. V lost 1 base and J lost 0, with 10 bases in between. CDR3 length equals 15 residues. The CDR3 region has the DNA TGTGCCAGCAGCTTAGACCCGGGGAACTCCTACGAGCAGTACTTC. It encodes CASSLDPGNSYEQYF.

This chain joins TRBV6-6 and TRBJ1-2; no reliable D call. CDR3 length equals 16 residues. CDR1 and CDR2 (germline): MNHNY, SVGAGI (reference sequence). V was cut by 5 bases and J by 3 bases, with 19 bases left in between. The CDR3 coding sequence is TGTGCCAGCAGTAACCTCGCGGGCACCGGAGACTATGGCTACACCTTC. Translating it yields CASSNLAGTGDYGYTF.

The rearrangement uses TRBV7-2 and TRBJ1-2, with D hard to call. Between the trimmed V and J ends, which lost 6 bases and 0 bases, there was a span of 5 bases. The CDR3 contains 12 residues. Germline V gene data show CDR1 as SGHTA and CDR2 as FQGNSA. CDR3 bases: TGTGCCAGCAGACGAGCTAACTATGGCTACACCTTC. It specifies CASRRANYGYTF.

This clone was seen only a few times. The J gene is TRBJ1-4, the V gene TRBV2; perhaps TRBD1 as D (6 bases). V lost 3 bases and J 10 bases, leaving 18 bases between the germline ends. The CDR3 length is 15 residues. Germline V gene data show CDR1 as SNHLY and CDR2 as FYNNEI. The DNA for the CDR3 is TGTGCCAGCAGTGAGGGACAATTAGCGCCCGGAAAACTGTTTTTT. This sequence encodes CASSEGQLAPGKLFF.